This T cell receptor (beta chain) is drawn from a study of blood T cells in healthy people across ages. Notes on the study in general: The study found more naive CD4+ cells and higher diversity in long-lived than aged donors. The unknown donor CMV status may have confounded expanded clonotype changes.

For the second PCR, which ran for about 7 to 11 cycles, a sample-barcoded 5' primer and a J-beta primer mix were used. TCRdb passed the 5' RACE reads through MiXCR, listing each CDR3 protein once. The repertoire holds 550,000 to 800,000 distinct CDR3 sequences, with roughly 30% as singletons. This clonotype appeared many times. The antigen remains unidentified. This CDR3 comprises 15 residues. CDR1 is MNHEY and CDR2 is SMNVEV in the germline V gene (reference sequence). The V end was cut by 5 bases, the J end by 0 bases, with 11 bases between. Caucasian, healthy and from Russia, the donors were aged between about 6 and 90.

The chain couples TRBV27 to TRBJ2-4, with D possibly matching TRBD1 (5 bases). The receptor's source is an elderly woman in good health. Sequenced sample: blood. The CDR3 protein is CASSLLDRAKNIQYF. Written as DNA, the CDR3 is TGTGCCAGCAGTCTACTCGACAGAGCCAAAAACATTCAGTACTTC.